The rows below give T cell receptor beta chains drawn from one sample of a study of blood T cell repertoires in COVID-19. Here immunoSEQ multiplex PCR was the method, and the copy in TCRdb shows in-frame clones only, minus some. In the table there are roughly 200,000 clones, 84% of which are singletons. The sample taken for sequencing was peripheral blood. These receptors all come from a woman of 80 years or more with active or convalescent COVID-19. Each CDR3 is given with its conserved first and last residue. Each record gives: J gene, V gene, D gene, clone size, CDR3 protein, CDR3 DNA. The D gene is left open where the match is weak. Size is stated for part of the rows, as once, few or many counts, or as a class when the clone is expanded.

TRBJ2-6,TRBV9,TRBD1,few,CASSVQPGQGNFGANVLTF,TGTGCCAGCAGCGTTCAACCGGGACAGGGAAACTTTGGGGCCAACGTCCTGACTTTC
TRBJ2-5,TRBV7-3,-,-,CASSLTGGRETQYF,TGTGCCAGCAGCTTAACTGGGGGGAGAGAGACCCAGTACTTC
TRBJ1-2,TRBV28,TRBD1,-,CASSDPQGQGFYGYTF,TGTGCCAGCAGCGACCCTCAGGGACAGGGCTTCTATGGCTACACCTTC
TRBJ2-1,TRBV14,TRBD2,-,CASSQLAGGSYNEQFF,TGTGCCAGCAGCCAACTAGCGGGGGGGTCCTACAATGAGCAGTTCTTC
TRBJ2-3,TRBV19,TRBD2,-,CATTSGVYQDTQYF,TGTGCCACCACTAGCGGGGTTTATCAAGATACGCAGTATTTT
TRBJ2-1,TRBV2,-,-,CASSESRASYNEQFF,TGTGCCAGCAGTGAATCCAGGGCATCCTACAATGAGCAGTTCTTC
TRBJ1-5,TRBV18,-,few,CASSAQDYSNQPQHF,TGTGCCAGCTCGGCCCAGGATTATAGCAATCAGCCCCAGCATTTT
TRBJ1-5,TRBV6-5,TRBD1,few,CASGQGNQPQHF,TGTGCCAGCGGACAGGGGAATCAGCCCCAGCATTTT
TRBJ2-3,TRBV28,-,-,CASTGPGGRVDTQYF,TGTGCCAGCACCGGACCGGGGGGCCGCGTAGATACGCAGTATTTT
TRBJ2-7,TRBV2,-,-,CASSSQLDYEQYF,TGTGCCAGCAGTTCTCAGCTAGACTACGAGCAGTACTTC
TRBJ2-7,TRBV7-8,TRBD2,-,CASSFPLAGAYEQYF,TGTGCCAGCAGCTTCCCCCTAGCGGGGGCCTACGAGCAGTACTTC
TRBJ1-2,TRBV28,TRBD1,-,CASSPRRDRVRGYTF,TGTGCCAGCAGTCCCCGCCGGGACAGGGTACGCGGCTACACCTTC
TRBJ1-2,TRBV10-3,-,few,CAISESGGGYTF,TGTGCCATCAGTGAGTCGGGGGGAGGCTACACCTTC
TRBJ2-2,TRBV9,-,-,CASSVTGSNTGELFF,TGTGCCAGCAGCGTAACAGGGTCGAACACCGGGGAGCTGTTTTTT
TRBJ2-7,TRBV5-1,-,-,CASSFLGPRSEQYF,TGCGCCAGCAGCTTCTTGGGCCCCAGAAGCGAGCAGTACTTC
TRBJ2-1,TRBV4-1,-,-,CASSQLAEQFF,TGCGCCAGCAGCCAACTAGCGGAGCAGTTCTTC
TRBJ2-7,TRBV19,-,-,CASSIDARGGYEQYF,TGTGCCAGTAGTATAGATGCCAGGGGTGGGTACGAGCAGTACTTC
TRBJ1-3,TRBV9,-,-,CASSKRRGNTIYF,TGTGCCAGCAGCAAAAGGAGGGGAAACACCATATATTTT
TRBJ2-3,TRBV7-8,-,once,CASSLRGGTSTDTQYF,TGTGCCAGCAGCTTAAGGGGCGGGACTAGCACAGATACGCAGTATTTT
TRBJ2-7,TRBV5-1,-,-,CASSFGVSYEQYF,TGCGCCAGCAGCTTCGGGGTATCCTACGAGCAGTACTTC
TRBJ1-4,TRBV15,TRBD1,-,CATSRKQGADEKLFF,TGTGCCACCAGCAGAAAACAGGGGGCTGATGAAAAACTGTTTTTT
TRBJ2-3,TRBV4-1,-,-,CASSRAPGATSTDTQYF,TGCGCCAGCAGCCGAGCACCAGGGGCCACTAGCACAGATACGCAGTATTTT
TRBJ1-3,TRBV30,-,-,CAWAKQGLGNTIYF,TGTGCCTGGGCGAAGCAGGGACTTGGAAACACCATATATTTT
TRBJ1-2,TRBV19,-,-,CASRASQTRGYTF,TGTGCCAGTAGGGCCAGCCAGACGAGGGGCTACACCTTC
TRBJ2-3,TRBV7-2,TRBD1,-,CASSVRTGADTQYF,TGTGCCAGCAGCGTTAGGACAGGGGCAGATACGCAGTATTTT
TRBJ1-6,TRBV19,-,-,CASSIRLTTDSPLHF,TGTGCCAGTAGTATCCGACTGACCACCGATTCACCCCTCCACTTT
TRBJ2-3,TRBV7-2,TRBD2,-,CASSLGAGGGTDTQYF,TGTGCCAGCAGCTTAGGAGCGGGGGGTGGCACAGATACGCAGTATTTT
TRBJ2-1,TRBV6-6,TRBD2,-,CASSYSGLAGGNEQFF,TGTGCCAGCAGTTACTCAGGACTAGCGGGGGGTAATGAGCAGTTCTTC
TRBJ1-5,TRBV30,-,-,CAWSGTISNQPQHF,TGTGCCTGGAGTGGGACTATTAGCAATCAGCCCCAGCATTTT
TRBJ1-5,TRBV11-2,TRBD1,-,CASSQGRGHQPQHF,TGTGCCAGCAGCCAAGGTAGGGGGCACCAGCCCCAGCATTTT
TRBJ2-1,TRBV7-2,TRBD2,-,CASSLAAGAYNEQFF,TGTGCCAGCAGCTTAGCAGCGGGGGCCTACAATGAGCAGTTCTTC
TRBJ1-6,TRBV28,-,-,CASKGAPYNSPLHF,TGTGCCAGCAAAGGGGCCCCCTATAATTCACCCCTCCACTTT
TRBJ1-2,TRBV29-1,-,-,CSVWDTVGYTF,TGCAGCGTGTGGGACACCGTCGGCTACACCTTC
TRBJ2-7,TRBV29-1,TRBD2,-,CSVVEGVVAGGEQYF,TGCAGCGTTGTAGAGGGGGTTGTAGCGGGAGGCGAGCAGTACTTC
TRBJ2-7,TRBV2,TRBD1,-,CASTTGQRNEQYF,TGTGCCAGCACGACGGGACAGCGTAACGAGCAGTACTTC
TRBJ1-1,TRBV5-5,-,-,CASSLQYNTEAFF,TGTGCCAGCAGCTTGCAGTACAACACTGAAGCTTTCTTT
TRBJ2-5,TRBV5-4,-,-,CASSFVPGVETQYF,TGTGCCAGCAGCTTCGTCCCGGGGGTGGAGACCCAGTACTTC
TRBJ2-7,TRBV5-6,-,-,CASSLMGQGITYEQYF,TGTGCCAGCAGCTTGATGGGCCAGGGAATCACCTACGAGCAGTACTTC
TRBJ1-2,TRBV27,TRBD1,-,CASSFRGYGDGYTF,TGTGCCAGCAGTTTCAGGGGGTACGGGGATGGCTACACCTTC
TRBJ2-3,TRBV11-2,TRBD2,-,CASSPRLAGRKDTQYF,TGTGCCAGCAGCCCGCGACTAGCGGGGAGGAAAGATACGCAGTATTTT
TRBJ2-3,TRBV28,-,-,CASSRGDLTDTQYF,TGTGCCAGCAGCCGGGGTGACCTCACAGATACGCAGTATTTT
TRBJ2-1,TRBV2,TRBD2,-,CASSGGLAPTDEQFF,TGTGCCAGCAGCGGGGGACTAGCCCCCACGGATGAGCAGTTCTTC
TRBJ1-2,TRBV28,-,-,CASSLEVLYGYTF,TGTGCCAGCAGTTTAGAGGTTTTATATGGCTACACCTTC
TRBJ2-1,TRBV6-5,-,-,CASTITRQGISEQFF,TGTGCCAGCACCATAACGCGGCAGGGGATATCTGAGCAGTTCTTC
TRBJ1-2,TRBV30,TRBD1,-,CASNSGGQGYTF,TGTGCCTCTAATTCAGGGGGACAGGGCTACACCTTC
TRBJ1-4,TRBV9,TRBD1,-,CASSPRTGAKLANEKLFF,TGTGCCAGCAGCCCAAGGACAGGGGCAAAATTAGCTAATGAAAAACTGTTTTTT
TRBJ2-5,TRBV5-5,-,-,CASSLWTAATQYF,TGTGCCAGCAGCCTCTGGACAGCGGCGACCCAGTACTTC
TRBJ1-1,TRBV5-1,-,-,CASSFGQGLNTEAFF,TGCGCCAGCAGCTTCGGGCAGGGTTTGAACACTGAAGCTTTCTTT
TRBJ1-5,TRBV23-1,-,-,CASSQSGSGVYNQPQHF,TGCGCCAGCAGTCAATCGGGGTCGGGGGTCTACAATCAGCCCCAGCATTTT
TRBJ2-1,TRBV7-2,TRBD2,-,CASSLSLAGGLYNEQFF,TGTGCCAGCAGCTTAAGCCTAGCGGGGGGGCTTTACAATGAGCAGTTCTTC
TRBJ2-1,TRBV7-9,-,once,CASSLLGSGNEQFF,TGTGCCAGCAGCTTGTTGGGATCGGGGAATGAGCAGTTCTTC
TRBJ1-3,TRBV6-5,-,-,CASSYSPGPGNTIYF,TGTGCCAGCAGTTACTCTCCAGGGCCTGGAAACACCATATATTTT
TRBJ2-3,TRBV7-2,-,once,CASSRLSGADTQYF,TGTGCCAGCAGCCGCCTGTCGGGAGCAGATACGCAGTATTTT
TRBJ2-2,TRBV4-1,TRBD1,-,CASSLRDRGTGELFF,TGCGCCAGCAGCCTCCGGGACAGGGGAACCGGGGAGCTGTTTTTT
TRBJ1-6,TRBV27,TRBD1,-,CASRSLDRGPNSPLHF,TGTGCCAGCCGATCATTAGACAGGGGGCCTAATTCACCCCTCCACTTT
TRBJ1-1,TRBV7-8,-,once,CASSRNSPDTEAFF,TGTGCCAGCAGTCGCAATTCCCCAGACACTGAAGCTTTCTTT
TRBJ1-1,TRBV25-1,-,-,CASSEPDGGGVQAFF,TGTGCCAGCAGTGAACCCGACGGCGGGGGAGTTCAAGCTTTCTTT
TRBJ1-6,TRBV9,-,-,CASSVAGGRSSYNSPLHF,TGTGCCAGCAGCGTAGCCGGGGGACGAAGCTCCTATAATTCACCCCTCCACTTT
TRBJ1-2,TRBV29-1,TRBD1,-,CSVEGDRGRVGGYTF,TGCAGCGTTGAAGGGGACAGGGGGCGTGTGGGCGGCTACACCTTC
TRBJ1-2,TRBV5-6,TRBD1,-,CASSLRVTGGEVDGYTF,TGTGCCAGCAGCTTGAGGGTGACAGGGGGCGAGGTTGATGGCTACACCTTC